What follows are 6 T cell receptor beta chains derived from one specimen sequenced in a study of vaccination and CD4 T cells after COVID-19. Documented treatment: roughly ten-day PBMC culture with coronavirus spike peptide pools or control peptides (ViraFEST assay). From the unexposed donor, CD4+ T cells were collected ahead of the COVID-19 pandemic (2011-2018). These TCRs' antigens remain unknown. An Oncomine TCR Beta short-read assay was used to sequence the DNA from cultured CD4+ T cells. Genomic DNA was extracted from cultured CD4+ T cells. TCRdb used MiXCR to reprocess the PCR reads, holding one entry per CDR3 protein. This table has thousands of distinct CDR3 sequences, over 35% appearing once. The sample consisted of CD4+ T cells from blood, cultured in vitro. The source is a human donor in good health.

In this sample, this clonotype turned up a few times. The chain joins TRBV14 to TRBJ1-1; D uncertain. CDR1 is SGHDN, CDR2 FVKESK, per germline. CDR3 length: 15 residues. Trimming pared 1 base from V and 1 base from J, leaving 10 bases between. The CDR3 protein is CASSQVPGRNTEAFF. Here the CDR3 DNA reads TGTGCCAGCAGCCAAGTTCCGGGAAGGAACACTGAAGCTTTCTTT.

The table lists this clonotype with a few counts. CDR3 loop: CASSVGDSNQPQHF. The CDR3 DNA sequence: TGTGCCAGCAGCGTAGGCGATAGCAATCAGCCCCAGCATTTT. V gene TRBV9 combines with J gene TRBJ1-5; no firm D call. Germline CDR1 reads SGDLS; CDR2 reads YYNGEE. V gave up 0 bases and J gave up 0 bases, with 4 bases separating them. The CDR3 has 14 residues.

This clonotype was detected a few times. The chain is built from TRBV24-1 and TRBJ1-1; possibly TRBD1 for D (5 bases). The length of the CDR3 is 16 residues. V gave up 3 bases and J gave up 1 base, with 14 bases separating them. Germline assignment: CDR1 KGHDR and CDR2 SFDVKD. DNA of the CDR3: TGTGCCACCAGTGATGGGGGGTGGGGACCGAACACTGAAGCTTTCTTT. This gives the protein CATSDGGWGPNTEAFF.

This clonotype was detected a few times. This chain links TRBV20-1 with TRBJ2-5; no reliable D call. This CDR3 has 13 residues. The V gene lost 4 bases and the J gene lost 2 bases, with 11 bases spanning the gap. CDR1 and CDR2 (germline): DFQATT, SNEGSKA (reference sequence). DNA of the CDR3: TGCAGTGCTATATGGAACGTACAAGAGACCCAGTACTTC. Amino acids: CSAIWNVQETQYF.

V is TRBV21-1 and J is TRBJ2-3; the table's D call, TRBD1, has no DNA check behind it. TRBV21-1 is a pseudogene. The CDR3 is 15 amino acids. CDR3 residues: CASSKGDRGADTQYF. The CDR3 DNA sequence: TGTGCCAGCAGCAAAGGGGACAGGGGCGCAGATACGCAGTATTTT.

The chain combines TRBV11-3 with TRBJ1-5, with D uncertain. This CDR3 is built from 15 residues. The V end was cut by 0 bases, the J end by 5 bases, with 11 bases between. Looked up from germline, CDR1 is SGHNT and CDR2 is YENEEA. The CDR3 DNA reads TGTGCCAGCAGCTTAGAGCGCGGGGTCGATCAGCCCCAGCATTTT. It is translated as CASSLERGVDQPQHF.